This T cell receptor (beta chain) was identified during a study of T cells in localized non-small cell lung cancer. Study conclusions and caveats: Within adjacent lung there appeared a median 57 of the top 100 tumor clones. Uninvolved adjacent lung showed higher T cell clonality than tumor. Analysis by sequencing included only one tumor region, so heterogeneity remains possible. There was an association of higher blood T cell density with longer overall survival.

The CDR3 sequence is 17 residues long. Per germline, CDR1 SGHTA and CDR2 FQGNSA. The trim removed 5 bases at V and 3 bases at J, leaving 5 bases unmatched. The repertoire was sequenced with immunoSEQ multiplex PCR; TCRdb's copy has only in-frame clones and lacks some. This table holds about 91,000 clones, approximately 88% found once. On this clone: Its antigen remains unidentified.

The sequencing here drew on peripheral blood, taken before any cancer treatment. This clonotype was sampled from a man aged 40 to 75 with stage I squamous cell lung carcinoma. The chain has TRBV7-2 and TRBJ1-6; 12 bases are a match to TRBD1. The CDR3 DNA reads TGTGCCAGCAGCCCGGGACAGGGGGCGGGCTATAATTCACCCCTCCACTTT. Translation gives CASSPGQGAGYNSPLHF.